This TCR beta chain was sequenced for a study of control samples from healthy donors and cancer patients. Clones were sequenced by immunoSEQ multiplex PCR, and TCRdb holds only the in-frame ones, with some missing. The sample records more than 85,000 clones, 90% being singletons. CDR1 is MNHEY, CDR2 SMNVEV, per germline (reference sequence). The CDR3 has 13 residues. With 8 bases removed from V and 9 bases from J, the gap between germline ends came to 17 bases. This chain connects TRBV27 to TRBJ2-1; maybe TRBD2 (7 bases). The sequence was collected from a human donor in good health. The donor label of this sample is uncertain. The sequenced sample was blood. The CDR3 reads CASSRGGGLEQFF. The CDR3 DNA is TGTGCCAGCTCCCGGGGAGGGGGACTTGAGCAGTTCTTC.